Presented here are 26 T cell receptor beta chains from one specimen sequenced in a study of immune evolution from preneoplasia to lung adenocarcinoma. Data came from immunoSEQ multiplex PCR; TCRdb stores just in-frame clones and leaves some out. This repertoire shows around 40,000 clones, around 79% found once; its top ten account for 4% to 5%. The sample comprised FFPE invasive lung adenocarcinoma tissue. These receptor sequences come from a person aged 55 to 75 with lung adenocarcinoma.

The chain joins TRBV9 to TRBJ1-5; D unresolved. The ends were cut back, 4 bases at V and 4 bases at J, with 12 bases in the middle. CDR1 and CDR2 from the germline V gene are SGDLS and YYNGEE. This CDR3 has 14 residues. The chain's CDR3 is CASSPTFGNQPQHF. The CDR3 DNA is TGTGCCAGCAGCCCAACGTTCGGTAATCAGCCCCAGCATTTT.

This CDR3 reads CASIGQGARANYGYTF. The CDR3 region has the DNA TGCGCCAGCATTGGACAGGGGGCGCGAGCTAACTATGGCTACACCTTC. The genes are TRBV10-2 and TRBJ1-2, with 11 bases that match TRBD1. In germline, CDR1 is WSHSY, CDR2 SAAADI. V trimming: 7 bases; J trimming: 0 bases; junction bases outside the gene matches: 7. The length of the CDR3 is 16 residues.

This clone has just one count. The rearrangement links TRBV28 to TRBJ2-3, with TRBD2 matching over 7 bases. The CDR3 consists of 15 residues. V shed 2 bases and J 2 bases; nucleotides not matched to a gene: 4. The germline CDR1 and CDR2 sequences are MDHEN and SYDVKM. Here the CDR3 reads CASSLGGVLTDTQYF. DNA of the CDR3: TGTGCCAGCAGTTTAGGGGGGGTCCTCACAGATACGCAGTATTTT.

The gene calls are TRBV29-1 and TRBJ2-7; 8 bases are shared with TRBD1. In germline, CDR1 is SQVTM, CDR2 ANQGSEA. The CDR3 consists of 15 residues. The V gene end was trimmed by 5 bases and the J gene end by 0 bases; junction bases not matched to a gene: 9. The CDR3 bases are TGCAGCGTTAGACAGGGGTTCCTTTCCTCCTACGAGCAGTACTTC. It codes for CSVRQGFLSSYEQYF.

The chain carries TRBV29-1 and TRBJ2-3; 8 bases are a match to TRBD1. Per germline, CDR1 SQVTM and CDR2 ANQGSEA. With 4 bases clipped from V and 6 bases from J, the junction kept 15 bases outside the gene matches. This CDR3 region has 16 residues. Here the CDR3 DNA reads TGCAGCGTTGCAGGGACAGGCTATAAGAAAACGGATACGCAGTATTTT. Protein sequence: CSVAGTGYKKTDTQYF.

By share, this clone counts as medium-sized. This sequence joins TRBV25-1 and TRBJ2-5; TRBD2 matches 7 bases. CDR3 length: 16 amino acids. CDR1 is MGHDK and CDR2 is SYGVNS in the germline V gene. V was clipped by 1 base and J by 0 bases; unmatched bases: 5. The CDR3 loop is CASSELIAGNQETQYF. Written as DNA, the CDR3 is TGTGCCAGCAGTGAATTGATAGCGGGTAACCAAGAGACCCAGTACTTC.

This clone turned up a few times. J is TRBJ1-5 and V is TRBV5-4; the match to TRBD1 covers 7 bases. V was clipped by 1 base and J by 0 bases; unmatched bases: 7. The germline V gene encodes CDR1 SGHNT and CDR2 YYREEE (reference sequence). The CDR3 is 17 amino acids. CDR3 nucleotides: TGTGCCAGCAGCTTGTCTACCGGGACAGATAGCAATCAGCCCCAGCATTTT. Its protein product is CASSLSTGTDSNQPQHF.

This chain uses TRBV5-1 with TRBJ2-7, with D possibly TRBD1 on 6 matching bases. V was clipped by 4 bases and J by 6 bases, with 14 bases between them. The CDR3 consists of 13 residues. Germline V lookup: CDR1 SGHRS, CDR2 YFSETQ. The CDR3 sequence: CASSLNRESEQYF. The CDR3 nucleotides are TGCGCCAGCAGCCTAAACAGGGAAAGCGAGCAGTACTTC.

V usage is TRBV7-9 and J usage is TRBJ2-1; TRBD1 agrees at 7 bases. Per germline, CDR1 SEHNR and CDR2 FQNEAQ (reference sequence). After removal of 4 bases from V and 8 bases from J, the junction contained 11 bases not matched to a gene. CDR3 length: 15 amino acids. CDR3 bases: TGTGCCAGCAGCTCCACAGGGGACCGCTTCTATGAGCAGTTCTTC. Translation gives CASSSTGDRFYEQFF. Together with reference TRBV7-9 and TRBJ2-1, the CDR3 gives the full variable domain: DTGVSQNPRHKITKRGQNVTFRCDPISEHNRLYWYRQTLGQGPEFLTYFQNEAQLEKSRLLSDRFSAERPKGSFSTLEIQRTEQGDSAMYLCASSSTGDRFYEQFFGPGTRLTVL.

V gene TRBV9 combines with J gene TRBJ2-2; D gene unclear. There are 14 residues in the CDR3. With 0 bases removed from V and 3 bases from J, the gap between germline ends came to 6 bases. Germline V CDR1 and CDR2: SGDLS, YYNGEE. CDR3 nucleotide sequence: TGTGCCAGCAGCGTAGGAGTTTACACCGGGGAGCTGTTTTTT. Amino acids: CASSVGVYTGELFF.

For the CDR3, the DNA is TGTGCCAGCACCTTCCTGGACAGGGATAACAATGAGCAGTTCTTC. This codes for CASTFLDRDNNEQFF. This sequence joins TRBV28 and TRBJ2-1; 8 bases are shared with TRBD1. CDR1 MDHEN and CDR2 SYDVKM come from the germline V gene. The CDR3 length is 15 residues. The junction had 10 bases not matched to a gene; V was cut back by 7 bases and J by 5 bases.

The chain carries TRBV7-8 and TRBJ2-7; 7 bases map to TRBD2. CDR3 size: 20 residues. J lost 2 bases, V lost 1 base, and 20 bases had no gene match. Germline CDR1 reads SGHVS; CDR2 reads FQNEAQ. The CDR3 reads CASSLDRGTTQLALTYEQYF. DNA of the CDR3: TGTGCCAGCAGCTTAGACCGTGGGACTACGCAACTAGCGCTCACCTACGAGCAGTACTTC.

The J gene is TRBJ2-1, the V gene TRBV7-9; TRBD1 agrees at 9 bases. Germline V gene data show CDR1 as SEHNR and CDR2 as FQNEAQ (reference sequence). Losses at the gene ends were 4 bases for V and 14 bases for J; bases not matched to a gene: 6. The CDR3 covers 12 residues. In DNA form, the CDR3 reads TGTGCCAGCAGCTCATCGGACAGGGGAGAGTTCTTC. Translating it yields CASSSSDRGEFF.

The chain links TRBV12-5 to TRBJ2-3; 13 nucleotides match TRBD2. With V trimmed by 4 bases and J by 3 bases, 4 bases remained unmatched. Germline V gene data show CDR1 as LGHNT and CDR2 as FRNRAP. CDR3 length: 16 residues. CDR3 region: CASGSGLAGETDTQYF. CDR3 in DNA: TGTGCTAGTGGTTCCGGACTAGCGGGAGAGACAGATACGCAGTATTTT. Together with reference TRBV12-5 and TRBJ2-3, the CDR3 gives the full variable domain: DARVTQTPRHKVTEMGQEVTMRCQPILGHNTVFWYRQTMMQGLELLAYFRNRAPLDDSGMPKDRFSAEMPDATLATLKIQPSEPRDSAVYFCASGSGLAGETDTQYFGPGTRLTVL.

The V and J genes are TRBV4-2 and TRBJ2-1; 13 nucleotides align to TRBD2. Germline-derived CDR1 and CDR2 are LGHNA and YNFKEQ. The trim removed 4 bases at V and 6 bases at J, leaving 15 bases unmatched. The CDR3 has 19 residues. The chain's CDR3 is CASSPHGLAGDGGGNEQFF. DNA for the CDR3: TGTGCCAGCAGCCCTCACGGACTAGCGGGAGATGGGGGGGGCAATGAGCAGTTCTTC.

This clone was seen only a few times. This sequence joins TRBV5-5 and TRBJ2-5; D may be TRBD1 or TRBD2 (5 bases each). Germline V gene sequence: CDR1 SGHKS, CDR2 YYEKEE (reference sequence). V lost 0 bases, J lost 4 bases, and 13 bases lay in between. CDR3 length: 15 amino acids. The DNA of the CDR3 is TGTGCCAGCAGCTTGGAAGGGACCCCGGGAGAGACCCAGTACTTC. It is translated as CASSLEGTPGETQYF.

The V call is TRBV18, the J call TRBJ2-7; D is ambiguous. The germline V gene encodes CDR1 KGHSH and CDR2 LQKENI. CDR3 size: 14 residues. V was cut by 0 bases and J by 5 bases, with 11 bases left in between. CDR3 DNA: TGTGCCAGCTCACCACCCTCACCCTCTCACGAGCAGTACTTC. Residues: CASSPPSPSHEQYF. Full variable domain (outside the CDR3, taken from reference TRBV18 and TRBJ2-7): NAGVMQNPRHLVRRRGQEARLRCSPMKGHSHVYWYRQLPEEGLKFMVYLQKENIIDESGMPKERFSAEFPKEGPSILRIQQVVRGDSAAYFCASSPPSPSHEQYFGPGTRLTVT.

This clone was counted once. The DNA for the CDR3 is TGTGCCAGCAGCCCAGGACTAGCGGGAGTGGGGGAGCAGTACTTC. It codes for CASSPGLAGVGEQYF. The V gene is TRBV7-2, the J gene TRBJ2-7; 13 bases are a match to TRBD2. The V gene's germline CDR1 is SGHTA and CDR2 FQGNSA. The length of the CDR3 is 15 residues. The V segment lost 5 bases and the J segment 7 bases; nucleotides outside the gene matches: 8.

V is TRBV5-6 and J is TRBJ1-1; D is undetermined. The V and J ends lost 2 bases and 4 bases respectively, with 12 bases between them. Germline V CDR1 and CDR2: SGHDT, YYEEEE. The length of the CDR3 is 14 residues. CDR3 sequence (DNA): TGTGCCAGCAGCTTAGACGGGTTGGGCACTGAAGCTTTCTTT. Protein sequence: CASSLDGLGTEAFF.

This chain uses TRBV5-4 with TRBJ2-3, with D possibly TRBD2 on 6 matching bases. The CDR3 is 15 residues long. Germline CDR1 SGHNT, CDR2 YYREEE (reference sequence). Trimming left V 0 bases short and J 1 base short, with 9 bases between. The CDR3 loop is CASSLGSSGTDTQYF. The CDR3 DNA is TGTGCCAGCAGCTTGGGGTCTAGCGGCACAGATACGCAGTATTTT.

J is TRBJ2-4 and V is TRBV28, with TRBD2 identical over 10 bases. The CDR3 extends over 17 amino acids. Germline CDR1 reads MDHEN; CDR2 reads SYDVKM. V was clipped by 5 bases and J by 1 base; unmatched bases: 8. This CDR3 reads CASSGLAGEVAKNIQYF. CDR3 coding DNA: TGTGCCAGCAGTGGGCTAGCGGGAGAGGTGGCCAAAAACATTCAGTACTTC. The entire variable domain, with the rest obtained from reference TRBV28 and TRBJ2-4, is as follows: DVKVTQSSRYLVKRTGEKVFLECVQDMDHENMFWYRQDPGLGLRLIYFSYDVKMKEKGDIPEGYSVSREKKERFSLILESASTNQTSMYLCASSGLAGEVAKNIQYFGAGTRLSVL.

This clone was detected once. CDR3 sequence: CASSTDGFGTDTQYF. The DNA for the CDR3 is TGTGCCAGCAGCACAGACGGATTTGGCACAGATACGCAGTATTTT. The chain uses TRBV9 and TRBJ2-3; D gene ambiguous. There are 15 residues in the CDR3. Germline V gives CDR1 SGDLS, CDR2 YYNGEE. The germline V and J ends were trimmed by 4 bases and 1 base, with 13 bases remaining between them. The whole variable domain, filled in from reference TRBV9 and TRBJ2-3, reads DSGVTQTPKHLITATGQRVTLRCSPRSGDLSVYWYQQSLDQGLQFLIQYYNGEERAKGNILERFSAQQFPDLHSELNLSSLELGDSALYFCASSTDGFGTDTQYFGPGTRLTVL.

The rearrangement links TRBV18 to TRBJ2-5; no reliable D call. V was trimmed by 2 bases and J by 5 bases, leaving 12 bases between them. This CDR3 is built from 14 residues. Germline V CDR1 and CDR2: KGHSH, LQKENI. Here the CDR3 DNA reads TGTGCCAGCTCACCAAGGCTAGAAGCCGAGACCCAGTACTTC. Its protein product is CASSPRLEAETQYF.

This rearrangement joins TRBV6-6 to TRBJ2-5; 9 bases map to TRBD1. CDR3 length: 16 residues. After removal of 2 bases from V and 4 bases from J, the junction contained 8 bases not matched to a gene. Germline V gene sequence: CDR1 MNHNY, CDR2 SVGAGI (reference sequence). CDR3: CASSYPRTGVGETQYF. The CDR3 DNA is TGTGCCAGCAGTTACCCGAGGACAGGGGTTGGAGAGACCCAGTACTTC.

The J gene is TRBJ2-5, the V gene TRBV7-9; TRBD2 agrees at 10 bases. With 5 bases clipped from V and 4 bases from J, the junction kept 13 bases outside the gene matches. Germline lookup yields CDR1 SEHNR and CDR2 FQNEAQ (reference sequence). The CDR3 loop spans 17 amino acids. The CDR3 nucleotides read TGTGCCAGCAGCCCCGGGGTCGCTAGCGGGAGTGGAGAGACCCAGTACTTC. This gives the protein CASSPGVASGSGETQYF.

V and J are TRBV10-3 and TRBJ1-1, with TRBD1 matching 10 bases. Trimming at V came to 5 bases and at J to 2 bases, leaving 2 bases not matched to a gene. The CDR3 loop spans 14 amino acids. The V gene's germline CDR1 is ENHRY and CDR2 SYGVKD. The CDR3 DNA sequence: TGTGCCATCAGTAGGGACAGGGGTAACACTGAAGCTTTCTTT. It specifies CAISRDRGNTEAFF.